This is a list of T cell receptor beta chains from one sample in a study of blood T cell repertoires in COVID-19. Generated by immunoSEQ multiplex PCR, the TCRdb table keeps only in-frame clones and is missing some. The top ten clones hold 25% to 35% of a sample with under 75,000 clones, around 81% of them seen once. Sample: peripheral blood. The receptor source for this set is a woman over 75 with active or convalescent COVID-19. The CDR3 runs from the conserved cysteine through the conserved F or W. Fields, in order: D gene, clone size, V gene, J gene, CDR3 protein, CDR3 DNA. The D gene is left open where the match is weak. A clone size is listed for some rows: how often the clone was seen (once, few, many), or a class if it is expanded.

>-|-|TRBV19|TRBJ2-7
CASSMGGGTYEQYF
TGTGCCAGTAGTATGGGAGGCGGGACCTACGAGCAGTACTTC
>TRBD2|once|TRBV2|TRBJ2-1
CASGLAGVYNEQFF
TGTGCCAGCGGACTAGCGGGGGTCTACAATGAGCAGTTCTTC
>-|-|TRBV6-6|TRBJ2-1
CASSFDNEQFF
TGTGCCAGCAGTTTCGACAATGAGCAGTTCTTC
>-|-|TRBV6-1|TRBJ1-2
CASSEAVGRNYGYTF
TGTGCCAGCAGTGAAGCGGTAGGGAGAAACTATGGCTACACCTTC
>TRBD1|-|TRBV10-1|TRBJ1-4
CASSDNRGTGFEKLFF
TGCGCCAGCAGTGACAATCGCGGGACAGGGTTTGAAAAACTGTTTTTT
>-|-|TRBV18|TRBJ1-2
CASSPPSTPGYGYTF
TGTGCCAGCTCACCACCGTCCACGCCCGGCTATGGCTACACCTTC
>-|-|TRBV28|TRBJ1-2
CASSFGYGYTF
TGTGCCAGCAGTTTCGGCTATGGCTACACCTTC
>TRBD1|-|TRBV6-1|TRBJ1-5
CASSEAGGQGAQPQHF
TGTGCCAGCAGTGAAGCGGGAGGGCAGGGGGCTCAGCCCCAGCATTTT
>TRBD1|once|TRBV27|TRBJ1-6
CASSPGGTGGSPLHF
TGTGCCAGCAGCCCAGGGGGGACAGGGGGCTCACCCCTCCACTTT
>TRBD2|-|TRBV5-1|TRBJ2-1
CASSFGLAVSSYNEQFF
TGCGCCAGCAGCTTCGGACTAGCGGTGAGCTCCTACAATGAGCAGTTCTTC
>-|-|TRBV6-2/TRBV6-3|TRBJ2-3
CASSYPETDTQYF
TGTGCCAGCAGTTACCCGGAGACAGATACGCAGTATTTT
>-|-|TRBV19|TRBJ1-5
CASSVQISDNQPQHF
TGTGCCAGTAGTGTGCAGATTAGCGACAATCAGCCCCAGCATTTT
>-|-|TRBV7-8|TRBJ1-5
CASSLGGGINQPQHF
TGTGCCAGCAGCTTAGGGGGGGGTATCAATCAGCCCCAGCATTTT
>-|-|TRBV10-1|TRBJ2-7
CASSETDSYEQYF
TGCGCCAGCAGTGAGACAGATTCCTACGAGCAGTACTTC
>-|-|TRBV4-2|TRBJ1-6
CASSQGFPPRPGSSYNSPLHF
TGTGCCAGCAGCCAAGGTTTCCCCCCCCGCCCGGGGAGCTCCTATAATTCACCCCTCCACTTT
>-|-|TRBV25-1|TRBJ1-1
CASSTGTLDTEAFF
TGTGCCAGCAGCACCGGGACATTGGACACTGAAGCTTTCTTT
>-|-|TRBV4-2|TRBJ2-7
CASSQDWVDQGQQYF
TGTGCCAGCAGCCAAGATTGGGTAGACCAGGGCCAGCAGTACTTC
>-|-|TRBV23-1|TRBJ1-6
CASSPVNHLRDPRSYNSPLHF
TGCGCCAGCAGTCCTGTAAATCATCTCAGGGATCCCCGCTCCTATAATTCACCCCTCCACTTT
>-|-|TRBV6-5|TRBJ1-5
CASSYTQNSNQPQHF
TGTGCCAGCAGTTACACACAGAATAGCAATCAGCCCCAGCATTTT
>TRBD1|-|TRBV28|TRBJ1-2
CASSHRTGAYGYTF
TGTGCCAGCAGTCACCGGACAGGAGCCTATGGCTACACCTTC
>-|-|TRBV19|TRBJ1-2
CASSIAGLLNYGYTF
TGTGCCAGTAGTATCGCAGGACTCCTCAACTATGGCTACACCTTC
>TRBD1|-|TRBV9|TRBJ1-3
CASSVTPGQGSGNTIYF
TGTGCCAGCAGCGTAACCCCGGGACAGGGCTCTGGAAACACCATATATTTT
>TRBD1|-|TRBV7-2|TRBJ1-6
CASSLNRGNSPLHF
TGTGCCAGCAGCTTAAACAGGGGTAATTCACCCCTCCACTTT
>TRBD1|-|TRBV11-2|TRBJ2-7
CASSLVVGGAGNEQYF
TGTGCCAGCAGCTTAGTTGTAGGGGGCGCCGGAAACGAGCAGTACTTC
>-|many|TRBV27|TRBJ2-3
CASSSEGVSTDTQYF
TGTGCCAGCAGTTCCGAAGGAGTGAGCACAGATACGCAGTATTTT
>-|-|TRBV29-1|TRBJ1-2
CSAKGQYYGYTF
TGCAGCGCGAAAGGACAGTACTATGGCTACACCTTC
>-|-|TRBV3-1/TRBV3-2|TRBJ2-3
CASSQELTPQYF
TGTGCCAGCAGCCAGGAACTAACGCCGCAGTATTTT
>TRBD1|-|TRBV12-3/TRBV12-4|TRBJ1-1
CASSLQGARAFF
TGTGCCAGCAGTTTACAGGGGGCAAGAGCTTTCTTT
>TRBD2|few|TRBV27|TRBJ2-7
CAIILWGTSGGSSYEQYF
TGTGCCATCATTTTATGGGGGACTAGCGGGGGTAGCTCCTACGAGCAGTACTTC
>-|-|TRBV18|TRBJ1-4
CASSPRSSWGATNEKLFF
TGTGCCAGCTCACCTCGGTCCTCATGGGGCGCAACTAATGAAAAACTGTTTTTT
>TRBD1|-|TRBV19|TRBJ1-5
CASSISGQSNQPQHF
TGTGCCAGTAGTATATCGGGACAGAGCAATCAGCCCCAGCATTTT
>TRBD2|many|TRBV7-9|TRBJ2-7
CATRSGAEYEQYF
TGTGCCACCAGAAGCGGGGCCGAGTATGAGCAGTACTTC
>TRBD2|few|TRBV24-1|TRBJ2-3
CATSDSRGANTQYF
TGTGCCACCAGTGACTCGCGGGGGGCCAATACGCAGTATTTT